This T cell receptor (beta chain) was recovered during a study of blood T cells in healthy people across ages. CDR3 length: 16 amino acids. V gave up 3 bases and J gave up 3 bases; unmatched junction bases: 6. Sample-barcoded 5' priming and a J-beta primer mix drove a second PCR of roughly 7 to 11 cycles. TCRdb re-called the 5' RACE reads with MiXCR, one entry per CDR3 protein. Among some 1,800,000 distinct CDR3 sequences listed, about two fifths were seen once. The genes are TRBV12-3 or TRBV12-4 and TRBJ2-3; 10 nucleotides align to TRBD2. This TCR was sampled from a human donor in good health. The sequencing input was blood. In nucleotides, the CDR3 is TGTGCCAGCAGTTTGAGCGGGGGGGCGTCGACAGATACGCAGTATTTT. This translates into CASSLSGGASTDTQYF.